The 24 T cell receptor beta chains below all came from one sample that was sequenced in a study of T cells in Graves' hyperthyroidism and ophthalmopathy. TCR beta CDR3 regions were amplified from RNA transcripts. When the TCR CDR3 underwent first-round RT-PCR, the HTBI primer set was used. TCRdb independently ran MiXCR on the multiplex PCR reads; one entry per CDR3 protein. Of 300,000 to 450,000 distinct CDR3 sequences listed, about a sixth are singletons. Input material: blood. The source of these receptors is a woman under 40 with Graves' hyperthyroidism that later progressed to Graves' ophthalmopathy.

This sequence joins TRBV29-1 and TRBJ1-2; 12 nucleotides agree with TRBD1. The germline V gene encodes CDR1 SQVTM and CDR2 ANQGSEA. The CDR3 spans 16 residues. Unmatched junction bases numbered 15, after V lost 5 bases and J lost 8 bases. The CDR3 here is CSVRETRDRGLGGYTF. The CDR3, as DNA: TGCAGCGTTCGGGAGACTCGGGACAGGGGGCTTGGCGGCTACACCTTC.

V gene TRBV6-2 or TRBV6-3 combines with J gene TRBJ2-7; D is possibly TRBD1 (5 bases). Germline assignment: CDR1 MNHEY and CDR2 SVGEGT. The CDR3 sequence is 14 residues long. Trimming removed 2 bases at V and 4 bases at J, with 12 bases between. CDR3 in DNA: TGTGCCAGCAGTTACAGGGGTTTGGGGTACGAGCAGTACTTC. Amino acid sequence: CASSYRGLGYEQYF.

This clonotype turned up a few times. The chain uses TRBV20-1 and TRBJ2-5, with TRBD2 identical over 9 bases. The CDR3 spans 14 residues. Germline lookup yields CDR1 DFQATT and CDR2 SNEGSKA (reference sequence). J was trimmed by 2 bases and V by 2 bases; bases with no gene match: 3. The CDR3 coding sequence is TGCAGTGCTAGACCTAGCGGGGTACAAGAGACCCAGTACTTC. Amino acid sequence: CSARPSGVQETQYF.

In its sample, this clonotype was seen many times. The rearrangement joins TRBV28 to TRBJ2-7; D gene unclear. The CDR3 is 13 residues long. V lost 5 bases and J lost 0, with 8 bases in between. Germline-derived CDR1 and CDR2 are MDHEN and SYDVKM. The CDR3 protein is CASSQPNSYEQYF. CDR3 coding DNA: TGTGCCAGCAGTCAGCCCAACTCCTACGAGCAGTACTTC.

There are many counts of this clonotype. The CDR3 loop is CASSLVVGGTEAFF. CDR3 nucleotides: TGCGCCAGCAGCTTGGTCGTGGGAGGCACTGAAGCTTTCTTT. This sequence joins TRBV5-1 and TRBJ1-1; D gene ambiguous. The CDR3 runs to 14 residues. Germline assignment: CDR1 SGHRS and CDR2 YFSETQ. The ends were cut back, 0 bases at V and 4 bases at J, with 10 bases in the middle.

To note about this clonotype: Possible read error: a much larger clone is one base away. V is TRBV5-1 and J is TRBJ2-1, with 7 nucleotides matching TRBD2. From germline, CDR1 is SGHRS and CDR2 YFSETQ. The V segment lost 0 bases and the J segment 12 bases; nucleotides outside the gene matches: 9. The CDR3 covers 14 residues. The CDR3 nucleotides read TGCGCCAGCAGCTTGGGAACTCGCGGGGGAGTGCAGTTCTTC. It specifies CASSLGTRGGVQFF.

This clonotype was detected many times. The V and J genes are TRBV27 and TRBJ2-1; 14 nucleotides agree with TRBD2. The CDR3 is made up of 21 amino acids. CDR1 and CDR2 from the germline V gene are MNHEY and SMNVEV (reference sequence). The trim removed 5 bases at V and 4 bases at J, leaving 19 bases unmatched. CDR3 loop: CASSLLQGLAGVPLPYNEQFF. CDR3 bases: TGTGCCAGCAGTCTCCTCCAGGGACTAGCGGGAGTCCCCTTACCTTACAATGAGCAGTTCTTC.

This clonotype occurred many times. The CDR3 DNA is TGTGCCAGCAGTTTGCGCACAGAGACCCAGTACTTC. Translated, it gives CASSLRTETQYF. The chain recombines TRBV28 with TRBJ2-5; D not certain. This CDR3 spans 12 amino acids. V shed 3 bases and J shed 4 bases, with 6 bases lying between them. Germline-derived CDR1 and CDR2 are MDHEN and SYDVKM.

The CDR3 bases are TGTGCCAGCAGCGGCGGGACTAGCGGGAGTGGATTCTATATCCATGAGCAGTTCTTC. Translated, it gives CASSGGTSGSGFYIHEQFF. The chain recombines TRBV7-9 with TRBJ2-1; TRBD2 matches at 14 bases. The CDR3 consists of 19 residues. J gave up 8 bases and V 5 bases, and 17 bases lay outside the gene matches. Germline V gene lookup returns CDR1 SEHNR and CDR2 FQNEAQ (reference sequence).

This sequence joins TRBV13 and TRBJ2-7; TRBD1 matches 10 bases. The V segment lost 6 bases and the J segment 2 bases; nucleotides outside the gene matches: 4. CDR1 is PRHDT and CDR2 is FYEKMQ in the germline V gene (reference sequence). The CDR3 contains 14 residues. Here the CDR3 reads CASRRTGGTYEQYF. DNA of the CDR3: TGTGCCAGCAGGCGGACAGGGGGAACCTACGAGCAGTACTTC. Drawing the rest from reference TRBV13 and TRBJ2-7, the complete variable domain is AAGVIQSPRHLIKEKRETATLKCYPIPRHDTVYWYQQGPGQDPQFLISFYEKMQSDKGSIPDRFSAQQFSDYHSELNMSSLELGDSALYFCASRRTGGTYEQYFGPGTRLTVT.

This clonotype occurred many times. This CDR3 reads CASSSFGLSTYGYTF. The CDR3 DNA is TGTGCCAGCAGTTCTTTCGGTTTGTCGACTTATGGCTACACCTTC. This chain uses TRBV27 with TRBJ1-2; D gene uncertain. V lost 4 bases to trimming and J lost 5 bases, with 17 bases between them. The CDR3 consists of 15 residues. The germline gives CDR1 MNHEY, CDR2 SMNVEV (reference sequence).

This clonotype came up many times. This chain joins TRBV28 and TRBJ1-5; D perhaps matches TRBD1 (6 bases). Germline V gene sequence: CDR1 MDHEN, CDR2 SYDVKM. CDR3 length equals 15 residues. Trimming pared 8 bases from V and 4 bases from J, leaving 18 bases between. CDR3 bases: TGTGCCAGCTGGGGGGCAGGGTTAATGAATCAGCCCCAGCATTTT. Its protein is CASWGAGLMNQPQHF.

This clonotype was counted many times. This chain connects TRBV2 to TRBJ2-7, with 7 bases matching TRBD2. There are 12 residues in the CDR3. The trim removed 6 bases at V and 6 bases at J, leaving 5 bases unmatched. The germline CDR1 and CDR2 sequences are SNHLY and FYNNEI. The CDR3 DNA sequence: TGTGCCAGCAGCCTCACTAGCGCCGAGCAGTACTTC. Protein: CASSLTSAEQYF.

This rearrangement joins TRBV28 to TRBJ2-2; the match to TRBD1 covers 8 bases. The V segment lost 6 bases and the J segment 10 bases; nucleotides outside the gene matches: 16. This CDR3 has 16 residues. The V gene's germline CDR1 is MDHEN and CDR2 SYDVKM. CDR3: CASSRPEGTGPKELFF. As DNA, the CDR3 is TGTGCCAGCAGCCGACCAGAGGGGACAGGACCGAAGGAGCTGTTTTTT.

The sample holds a few counts of this clonotype. The chain recombines TRBV7-2 with TRBJ2-1; possibly TRBD1 for D (6 bases). This CDR3 is 16 amino acids long. The V gene's germline CDR1 is SGHTA and CDR2 FQGNSA. Trimming stripped 5 bases from V and 4 bases from J, with 18 bases between. In nucleotides, the CDR3 is TGTGCCAGCAGCGCCTCTACAGGGACCTTTTACAATGAGCAGTTCTTC. It translates to CASSASTGTFYNEQFF. The entire variable domain, with the rest obtained from reference TRBV7-2 and TRBJ2-1, is as follows: GAGVSQSPSNKVTEKGKDVELRCDPISGHTALYWYRQSLGQGLEFLIYFQGNSAPDKSGLPSDRFSAERTGGSVSTLTIQRTQQEDSAVYLCASSASTGTFYNEQFFGPGTRLTVL.

Ten or more counts support this clonotype. The genes are TRBV9 and TRBJ2-7, with TRBD1 matching over 9 bases. Unmatched junction bases numbered 5, after V lost 3 bases and J lost 7 bases. The CDR3 totals 13 residues. CDR1 SGDLS and CDR2 YYNGEE come from the germline V gene. CDR3 in amino acids: CASSDLTGGEQYF. The DNA of the CDR3 is TGTGCCAGCAGCGACCTGACAGGGGGGGAGCAGTACTTC.

The gene calls are TRBV5-4 and TRBJ2-1; 10 nucleotides match TRBD2. CDR1 and CDR2 from the germline V gene are SGHNT and YYREEE (reference sequence). This CDR3 spans 16 amino acids. J gave up 5 bases and V 0 bases, and 5 bases lay outside the gene matches. The CDR3 region is CASSLAAAGGNNEQFF. The CDR3, as DNA: TGTGCCAGCAGCTTGGCCGCAGCGGGGGGGAACAATGAGCAGTTCTTC.

This clonotype was counted many times. The rearrangement links TRBV2 to TRBJ2-7; 12 bases agree with TRBD2. Unmatched junction bases numbered 14, after V lost 3 bases and J lost 5 bases. Germline V gene data show CDR1 as SNHLY and CDR2 as FYNNEI. The CDR3 is 18 amino acids. This CDR3 is CASSDETVMTSGSNEQYF. CDR3 bases: TGTGCCAGCAGTGACGAGACAGTAATGACTAGCGGGAGTAACGAGCAGTACTTC.

There are many counts of this clonotype. This sequence joins TRBV3-1 and TRBJ2-5; 10 bases align to TRBD2. CDR1 is LGHDT and CDR2 is YNNKEL in the germline V gene (reference sequence). Trimming at V came to 1 base and at J to 4 bases, leaving 0 bases not matched to a gene. The CDR3 is 14 amino acids. The DNA for the CDR3 is TGTGCCAGCAGCCAAGGACTAGCGGGAGAGACCCAGTACTTC. It codes for CASSQGLAGETQYF.

In its sample, this clonotype was seen a few times. The chain carries TRBV6-1 and TRBJ2-7; weak D call: TRBD2 (5 bases). Trimming shortened V by 2 bases and J by 3 bases, and 14 bases separated the two germline ends. Per germline, CDR1 MNHNS and CDR2 SASEGT. This CDR3 contains 15 residues. In DNA form, the CDR3 reads TGTGCCAGCAGTGAAAGGAGGACCCTTGACTACGAGCAGTACTTC. Translated: CASSERRTLDYEQYF.

A remark on this clonotype: The junction differs from germline at one of its ends, possibly a read error. The V gene is TRBV7-8, the J gene TRBJ2-3; D remains ambiguous. Per the germline V gene, CDR1 is SGHVS and CDR2 is FQNEAQ. The CDR3 contains 16 residues. CDR3 amino acids: CASSQDMEFRTDTQYF. As DNA, the CDR3 is TGCGCCAGCAGCCAAGATATGGAGTTTAGAACAGATACGCAGTATTTT.

This clonotype is a singleton in its sample. The genes are TRBV27 and TRBJ1-2, with 9 positions matching TRBD1. The V and J ends lost 6 bases and 4 bases, in that order; junction bases with no gene match: 12. The CDR3 is 16 amino acids. Germline assignment: CDR1 MNHEY and CDR2 SMNVEV (reference sequence). CDR3 protein: CASRPPLDRGFYGYTF. CDR3 DNA sequence: TGTGCCAGCAGGCCCCCCCTGGACAGGGGATTCTATGGCTACACCTTC.

This clonotype occurred many times. The gene calls are TRBV20-1 and TRBJ2-3, with 7 bases identical to TRBD2. V gave up 3 bases and J gave up 2 bases; unmatched junction bases: 11. This CDR3 has 16 amino acids. Germline values: CDR1 DFQATT, CDR2 SNEGSKA (reference sequence). CDR3 nucleotides: TGCAGTGCTAGTCCGTTTCGAGCGGGGCACACAGATACGCAGTATTTT. Translated, it gives CSASPFRAGHTDTQYF.

The CDR3 is CASSQIGVSGGYTF. CDR3 coding DNA: TGCGCCAGCAGCCAGATAGGGGTCTCGGGTGGCTACACCTTC. J is TRBJ1-2 and V is TRBV4-1; D perhaps matches TRBD1 (5 bases). The CDR3 consists of 14 residues. Germline values: CDR1 MGHRA, CDR2 YSYEKL. The V end lost 3 bases, the J end lost 7 bases, and 15 bases lay between the germline ends.